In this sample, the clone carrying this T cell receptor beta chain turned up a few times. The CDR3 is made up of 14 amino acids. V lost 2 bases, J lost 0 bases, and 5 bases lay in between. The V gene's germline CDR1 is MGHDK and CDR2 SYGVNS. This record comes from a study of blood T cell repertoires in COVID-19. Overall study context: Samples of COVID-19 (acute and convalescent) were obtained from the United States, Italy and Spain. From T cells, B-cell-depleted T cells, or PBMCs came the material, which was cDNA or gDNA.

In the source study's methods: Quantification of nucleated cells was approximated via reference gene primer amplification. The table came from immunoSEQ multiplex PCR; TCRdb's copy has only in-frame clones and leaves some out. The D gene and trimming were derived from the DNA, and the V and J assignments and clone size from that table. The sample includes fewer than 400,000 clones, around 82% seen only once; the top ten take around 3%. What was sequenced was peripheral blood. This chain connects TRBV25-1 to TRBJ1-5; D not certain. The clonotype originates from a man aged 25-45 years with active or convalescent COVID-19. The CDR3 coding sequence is TGTGCCAGCAGTGAACGGGATAGCAATCAGCCCCAGCATTTT. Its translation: CASSERDSNQPQHF.